The clone carrying this T cell receptor beta chain was detected once. Its matching antigen is unknown. This record belongs to a study of T cell repertoires in cytomegalovirus infection. Study-wide background: Public TCR beta signatures marked donors with CMV infection and the matching HLA.

TCRdb re-analysed the reads in MiXCR, keeping a single row per CDR3 protein. In the table there are 680,000 or so distinct CDR3 sequences, approximately 40% of which are singletons. Trimming removed 1 base at V and 5 bases at J, with 11 bases between. This CDR3 has 13 amino acids. The germline gives CDR1 DFQATT, CDR2 SNEGSKA (reference sequence). Overall study results and limits: HLA-C-restricted, CMV-specific TCR beta clonotypes were dominant ex vivo. Cumulative frequency of public TCR beta families picked out carriers of CMV plus the relevant HLA.

The rearrangement links TRBV20-1 to TRBJ2-5, with D perhaps matching TRBD1 (5 bases). Sequenced input: PBMCs. The source is a human donor in good health (CMV status not recorded). Some clones in this sample may be carry-over from other donors' samples. The DNA for the CDR3 is TGCAGTGCTAGAGGGCAGGGCCGGGAGACCCAGTACTTC. This gives the protein CSARGQGRETQYF.